The rows below give T cell receptor beta chains drawn from one sample of a study of blood T cell repertoires in COVID-19. Sequencing was performed with immunoSEQ multiplex PCR; in TCRdb, only in-frame clones are kept and a portion is missing. The sample carries some 29,000 clones, 80% to 90% recorded once. The sequenced sample consisted of peripheral blood. These receptors originate from a human donor in a cohort sampled during active COVID-19. CDR3s include the opening cysteine and the closing phenylalanine or tryptophan. D genes are given only for firm matches. Expanded clones get a size class; other rows say once, few or many, or leave the size out.

size	length	D	V	J	DNA	CDR3
NA	20	TRBD1	TRBV6-1	TRBJ2-1	TGTGCCAGCAGTGAAGCGAGGGGTGTATCACAGGGGGGCCCCTACAATGAGCAGTTCTTC	CASSEARGVSQGGPYNEQFF
NA	19	TRBD2	TRBV4-3	TRBJ2-1	TGCGCCAGCAGCCCAGGCATGAGTAGCGGGGGGCTTCCTTACAATGAGCAGTTCTTC	CASSPGMSSGGLPYNEQFF
NA	14	NA	TRBV27	TRBJ2-7	TGTGCCAGCAGTTTATCGGCGGACACCTACGAGCAGTACTTC	CASSLSADTYEQYF
NA	15	NA	TRBV11-3	TRBJ2-3	TGTGCCAGCAGCTTAGGCAGGGTCGGGCAAGATACGCAGTATTTT	CASSLGRVGQDTQYF
NA	13	NA	TRBV5-5	TRBJ2-7	TGTGCCAGCAGCTTCCCGGGTACTCTCGAGCAGTACTTC	CASSFPGTLEQYF
NA	14	NA	TRBV14	TRBJ2-7	TGTGCCAGCAGCCAGCGGGACAGCTCCTACGAGCAGTACTTC	CASSQRDSSYEQYF
few	14	TRBD2	TRBV2	TRBJ2-7	TGTGCCAGTAATGTCATAGCGGGGGTAAACGAGCAGTACTTC	CASNVIAGVNEQYF
NA	18	TRBD2	TRBV3-1/TRBV3-2	TRBJ2-3	TGTGCCAGCAGCCAAGAAATGACTGAGCGGGGGGTCACAGATACGCAGTATTTT	CASSQEMTERGVTDTQYF
NA	14	TRBD1	TRBV15	TRBJ1-2	TGTGCCACCAGCAGACAACAGGGGACCTATGGCTACACCTTC	CATSRQQGTYGYTF
NA	15	TRBD1	TRBV19	TRBJ1-2	TGTGCCAGTAGCAGCCCGGGACAGGGAGCGGAGGGCTACACCTTC	CASSSPGQGAEGYTF
NA	14	NA	TRBV7-6	TRBJ2-5	TGTGCCAGCAGCTCTAGACAGAACCAAGAGACCCAGTACTTC	CASSSRQNQETQYF
NA	13	TRBD2	TRBV6-5	TRBJ2-1	TGTGCCAGCAATAGCGGGGGGTTCTATGAGCAGTTCTTC	CASNSGGFYEQFF
few	19	TRBD1	TRBV7-6	TRBJ1-6	TGTGCCAGCAGCTTAGCCCCGGGACAGGACAGCTCCTATAATTCACCCCTCCACTTT	CASSLAPGQDSSYNSPLHF
few	16	TRBD2	TRBV6-8	TRBJ2-2	TGTGCCAGCAGCCGCAGCGGGGGCCTAAACACCGGGGAGCTGTTTTTT	CASSRSGGLNTGELFF
once	15	TRBD1	TRBV28	TRBJ1-5	TGTGCCAGCAGCTCGGGACAGGGCCACAATCAGCCCCAGCATTTT	CASSSGQGHNQPQHF
NA	13	NA	TRBV3-1/TRBV3-2	TRBJ1-5	TGTGCCAGCAGCCAAGATAGGGGCCAGCCCCAGCATTTT	CASSQDRGQPQHF
NA	13	NA	TRBV11-1	TRBJ2-3	TGTGCCAGCAACGAGGGATACGACGATACGCAGTATTTT	CASNEGYDDTQYF
NA	17	TRBD1	TRBV18	TRBJ1-2	TGTGCCAGCTCACCACTCGGCACAGGGGGCGCGAGGGATGGCTACACCTTC	CASSPLGTGGARDGYTF
NA	15	TRBD1	TRBV6-5	TRBJ1-3	TGTGCCAGCTCACTCCAACCGGGACAGGGAAACACCATATATTTT	CASSLQPGQGNTIYF
NA	16	TRBD2	TRBV6-5	TRBJ2-3	TGTGCCAGCAGTTATGGGTTGGCGGGGGTCCGAGGTACGCAGTATTTT	CASSYGLAGVRGTQYF